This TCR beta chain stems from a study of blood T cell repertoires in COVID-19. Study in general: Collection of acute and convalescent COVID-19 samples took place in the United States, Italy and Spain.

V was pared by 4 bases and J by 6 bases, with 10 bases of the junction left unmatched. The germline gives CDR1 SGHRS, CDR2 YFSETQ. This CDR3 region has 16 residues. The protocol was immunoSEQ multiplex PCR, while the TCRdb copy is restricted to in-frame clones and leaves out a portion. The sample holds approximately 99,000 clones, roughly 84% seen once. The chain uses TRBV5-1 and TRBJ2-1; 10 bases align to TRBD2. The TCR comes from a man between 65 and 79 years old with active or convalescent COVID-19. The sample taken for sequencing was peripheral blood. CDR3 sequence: CASSRGGLAGVNEQFF. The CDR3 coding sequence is TGCGCCAGCAGCCGAGGGGGGCTAGCGGGAGTCAATGAGCAGTTCTTC.